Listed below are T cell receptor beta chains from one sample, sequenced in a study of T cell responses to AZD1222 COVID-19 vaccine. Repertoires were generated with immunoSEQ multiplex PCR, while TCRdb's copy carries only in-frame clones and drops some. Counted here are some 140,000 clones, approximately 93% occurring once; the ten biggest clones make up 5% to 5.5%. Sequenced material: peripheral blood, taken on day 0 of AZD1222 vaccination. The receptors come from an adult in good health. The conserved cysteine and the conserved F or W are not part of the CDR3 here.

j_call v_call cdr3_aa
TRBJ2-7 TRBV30 AWSVSLAGDEQY
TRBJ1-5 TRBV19 ASSIWGFTQPQH
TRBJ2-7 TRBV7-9 ASSSPSGQGLSSYEQY
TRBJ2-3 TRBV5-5 ASSSTGGTDTQY
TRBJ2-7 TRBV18 ASSLTMTAGTSGTYEQY
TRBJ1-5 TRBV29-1 SAVGGDGQPQH
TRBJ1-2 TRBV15 ATSIIRTGEYGYT
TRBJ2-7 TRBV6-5 ASSPRGLAYEQY
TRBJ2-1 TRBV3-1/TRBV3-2 ASSQGVVGGGAYNEQF
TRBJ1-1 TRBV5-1 ASSLDGRSNTEAF
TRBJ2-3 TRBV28 ASSSPYGLADTDTQY
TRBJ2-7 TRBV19 ASSGKGTGARSYEQY
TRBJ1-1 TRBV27 ASSPGQGGTEAF
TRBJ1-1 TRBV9 ASSDGRNEAF
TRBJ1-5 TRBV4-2 ASSQAAEGWNQPQH
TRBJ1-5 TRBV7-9 ASSANSNQPQH
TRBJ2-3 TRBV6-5 ASSYSIGADTQY
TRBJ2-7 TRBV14 ASSQEVSLLSEQY
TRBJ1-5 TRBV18 ASSPWAEDSNQPQH
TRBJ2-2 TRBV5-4 ASSTGGDNSQTGELF
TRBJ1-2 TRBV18 ASQENPNYGYT
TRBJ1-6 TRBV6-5 ASSDRGRRPLH
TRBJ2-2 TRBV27 ASDQGPNTGELF
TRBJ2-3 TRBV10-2 ASRTSGVRAGTQY
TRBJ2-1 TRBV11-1 ASSWARSTLVNEQF
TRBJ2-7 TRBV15 ATSRDREGTLDEQY